These 18 T cell receptor beta chains share one sample of origin, sequenced in a study of T cell responses to AZD1222 COVID-19 vaccine. Generated by immunoSEQ multiplex PCR, the TCRdb table keeps only in-frame clones and is missing some. The table includes some 100,000 clones, about 88% detected once. Sequenced material: peripheral blood, taken on day 0 of AZD1222 vaccination. These receptors were obtained from an adult in good health.

V is TRBV7-9 and J is TRBJ1-5; the D is unclear. Germline values: CDR1 SEHNR, CDR2 FQNEAQ (reference sequence). V dropped 1 base and J dropped 6 bases, with 4 bases sitting between them. The CDR3 sequence is 12 residues long. The CDR3 region has the DNA TGTGCCAGCAGCTTAGGTGGTCAGCCCCAGCATTTT. Translated, it gives CASSLGGQPQHF.

The chain uses TRBV18 and TRBJ2-3, with D unresolved. The CDR3 length is 12 residues. Trimming took 3 bases from V and 10 from J, leaving 11 bases between them. Germline CDR1 reads KGHSH; CDR2 reads LQKENI. DNA of the CDR3: TGTGCCAGCTCACCTAGTGAGGACGCGCAGTATTTT. This translates into CASSPSEDAQYF.

V usage is TRBV9 and J usage is TRBJ1-1; TRBD1 is a possible D gene (5 bases). CDR1 and CDR2 from the germline V gene are SGDLS and YYNGEE. The CDR3 covers 15 residues. V lost 1 base and J 3 bases, leaving 13 bases between the germline ends. CDR3 amino acids: CASSVNVGTDTEAFF. In DNA form, the CDR3 reads TGTGCCAGCAGCGTAAATGTGGGGACGGACACTGAAGCTTTCTTT.

The CDR3 here is CASSLDRGSLNTGELFF. The CDR3 nucleotides are TGCGCCAGCAGCTTGGACAGGGGGTCCCTGAACACCGGGGAGCTGTTTTTT. This rearrangement joins TRBV5-1 to TRBJ2-2; 8 bases agree with TRBD1. Germline trimming cut 0 bases from V and 1 base from J; bases unmatched to any gene: 5. Germline V gene data show CDR1 as SGHRS and CDR2 as YFSETQ. This CDR3 is built from 17 residues. Combining the CDR3 with reference TRBV5-1 and TRBJ2-2 gives the whole variable domain KAGVTQTPRYLIKTRGQQVTLSCSPISGHRSVSWYQQTPGQGLQFLFEYFSETQRNKGNFPGRFSGRQFSNSRSEMNVSTLELGDSALYLCASSLDRGSLNTGELFFGEGSRLTVL.

The gene calls are TRBV4-1 and TRBJ2-2; 9 bases are a match to TRBD2. Germline V gives CDR1 MGHRA, CDR2 YSYEKL. Trimming at V came to 0 bases and at J to 0 bases, leaving 14 bases not matched to a gene. The length of the CDR3 is 21 residues. CDR3 in amino acids: CASSQDIGGWTSETNTGELFF. Written as DNA, the CDR3 is TGCGCCAGCAGCCAAGATATCGGGGGATGGACTAGCGAGACGAACACCGGGGAGCTGTTTTTT.

The rearrangement uses TRBV19 and TRBJ2-7, with 11 positions matching TRBD2. There are 15 residues in the CDR3. CDR1 LNHDA and CDR2 SQIVND come from the germline V gene (reference sequence). The V gene end was trimmed by 3 bases and the J gene end by 1 base; junction bases not matched to a gene: 2. CDR3 amino acids: CASSMGTSGSYEQYF. In nucleotides, the CDR3 is TGTGCCAGTAGTATGGGGACTAGCGGATCCTACGAGCAGTACTTC.

The J gene is TRBJ1-4, the V gene TRBV4-1; TRBD1 is a possible D gene (6 bases). This CDR3 spans 15 amino acids. Germline CDR1 is MGHRA and CDR2 is YSYEKL. Deletions cut 4 bases from V and 8 bases from J, with 17 bases between. This chain's CDR3 is CASSPGGGTSEKLFF. The DNA for the CDR3 is TGCGCCAGCAGCCCCGGTGGGGGGACATCCGAAAAACTGTTTTTT.

The chain carries TRBV7-9 and TRBJ2-7; TRBD2 aligns across 14 bases. The germline gives CDR1 SEHNR, CDR2 FQNEAQ (reference sequence). J gave up 2 bases and V 7 bases, and 13 bases lay outside the gene matches. CDR3 length equals 18 residues. Here the CDR3 DNA reads TGTGCCAGCACCCTGGTAGGGGGACTAGCGGGGGTAACCTACGAGCAGTACTTC. Protein product: CASTLVGGLAGVTYEQYF.

The rearrangement uses TRBV11-3 and TRBJ1-1; no clear D. The CDR3 is 13 residues long. CDR1 is SGHNT, CDR2 YENEEA, per germline. V was trimmed by 2 bases and J by 0 bases, leaving 4 bases between them. CDR3 bases: TGTGCCAGCAGCTTACAAATGAACACTGAAGCTTTCTTT. Translation gives CASSLQMNTEAFF.

The rearrangement links TRBV7-9 to TRBJ2-5; D may be TRBD2 (5 bases). This CDR3 has 15 amino acids. With 2 bases removed from V and 2 bases from J, the gap between germline ends came to 12 bases. From germline, CDR1 is SEHNR and CDR2 FQNEAQ (reference sequence). The CDR3 here is CASSLFSSGQETQYF. For the CDR3, the DNA is TGTGCCAGCAGCTTATTTTCCAGCGGTCAAGAGACCCAGTACTTC.

The chain couples TRBV4-2 to TRBJ2-2; D is uncertain. Deletions cut 1 base from V and 6 bases from J, with 9 bases between. Germline assignment: CDR1 LGHNA and CDR2 YNFKEQ. The CDR3 is made up of 14 amino acids. The CDR3 spells CASSQAQTPGELFF. The CDR3 DNA is TGTGCCAGCAGCCAAGCCCAGACACCCGGGGAGCTGTTTTTT.

This clone was seen just once. The V gene is TRBV19, the J gene TRBJ2-7; 8 positions agree with TRBD2. CDR1 and CDR2 (germline): LNHDA, SQIVND (reference sequence). The J segment lost 0 bases and the V segment lost 3 bases, leaving 7 bases of the junction unmatched. The CDR3 loop spans 16 amino acids. Written as DNA, the CDR3 is TGTGCCAGTAGTATTTCGGGGGGGGACTACTCCTACGAGCAGTACTTC. Translating gives CASSISGGDYSYEQYF.

V is TRBV24-1 and J is TRBJ1-1; TRBD1 matches at 8 bases. V was pared by 8 bases and J by 0 bases, with 7 bases of the junction left unmatched. The V gene's germline CDR1 is KGHDR and CDR2 SFDVKD. The CDR3 covers 15 residues. The CDR3 bases are TGTGCCACCAAGAGCAGGGGGCATTTGAACACTGAAGCTTTCTTT. It yields the protein CATKSRGHLNTEAFF.

V gene TRBV5-6 combines with J gene TRBJ1-3; D gene ambiguous. Per germline, CDR1 SGHDT and CDR2 YYEEEE. The CDR3 length is 13 residues. V dropped 1 base and J dropped 6 bases, with 8 bases sitting between them. The DNA for the CDR3 is TGTGCCAGCAGCTTGTCCCCTTCAAACACCATATATTTT. Its protein product is CASSLSPSNTIYF.

V gene TRBV5-4 combines with J gene TRBJ1-2, with 8 nucleotides matching TRBD1. The CDR3 spans 15 residues. V trimming: 4 bases; J trimming: 8 bases; junction bases outside the gene matches: 13. Germline-derived CDR1 and CDR2 are SGHNT and YYREEE (reference sequence). Written as DNA, the CDR3 is TGTGCCAGCAGCCAGGGACAGGTGAAAGTCCGGGGCTACACCTTC. It yields the protein CASSQGQVKVRGYTF.

This sequence joins TRBV6-5 and TRBJ2-7; D gene unclear. Looked up from germline, CDR1 is MNHEY and CDR2 is SVGAGI. The CDR3 has 15 amino acids. V was shortened by 0 bases and J by 0 bases, with 9 bases between the two germline ends. The CDR3: CASSYSGLSSYEQYF. In DNA, the CDR3 is TGTGCCAGCAGTTACTCAGGGTTGAGCTCCTACGAGCAGTACTTC.

The chain joins TRBV6-5 to TRBJ1-5; D uncertain. This CDR3 comprises 15 residues. Germline V gene data show CDR1 as MNHEY and CDR2 as SVGAGI. V was clipped by 4 bases and J by 0 bases, with 10 bases between them. CDR3 amino acids: CASSSDGPSNQPQHF. The DNA of the CDR3 is TGTGCCAGCAGTTCGGACGGCCCTAGCAATCAGCCCCAGCATTTT.

The chain joins TRBV6-4 to TRBJ1-2; D not resolved. CDR3 length: 13 residues. V was shortened by 5 bases and J by 0 bases, with 7 bases between the two germline ends. CDR1 is MRHNA, CDR2 SNTAGT, per germline. CDR3 in DNA: TGTGCCAGCAGTAGGGCAGCTAACTATGGCTACACCTTC. Translation gives CASSRAANYGYTF.